The entry that follows covers one T cell receptor beta chain sequence. This entry belongs to a study of shared clonotypes between healthy human individuals. Overall study context: The plates for each donor numbered three CD4 naive, three CD4 memory, two CD8 naive and one CD8 memory.

This CDR3 spans 15 amino acids. V lost 5 bases and J lost 3; bases outside the gene matches: 7. CDR1 is MRHNA and CDR2 is SNTAGT in the germline V gene. The method was immunoSEQ multiplex PCR; TCRdb's version includes in-frame clones alone and lacks a portion of them. The repertoire holds roughly 680,000 clones, around 70% seen once, with more than 1.5% in the top ten. The specimen sequenced was memory CD4+ T cells sorted from blood. The subset was: CD45RA-negative fraction. This clonotype was sampled from a woman in her twenties or thirties in good health. The chain carries TRBV6-4 and TRBJ2-1; 7 nucleotides align to TRBD1. CDR3 bases: TGTGCCAGCAGTCCTGAGGACAGGAACTACAATGAGCAGTTCTTC. It yields the protein CASSPEDRNYNEQFF.